The 14 T cell receptor beta chains given below trace back to one sample, sequenced in a study of post-analysis software for immune sequencing data. Points from the study as a whole: There were a handful of TRBV segments more frequent in patients than controls, and TRBV5-6, TRBV5-1 and TRBV20-1 were among them.

The antigens these receptors bind are not known. Sequencing libraries made from TCR beta cDNA carried unique molecular identifiers. TCRdb reanalysed the PCR reads using MiXCR and keeps one entry per CDR3 protein. Of 750,000 to 950,000 distinct CDR3 sequences in the sample, around 45% were seen once. The sequencing sample was made of blood. The receptors originated from a girl under 18 with multiple sclerosis.

This chain uses TRBV20-1 with TRBJ1-2; D not resolved. Germline CDR1 DFQATT, CDR2 SNEGSKA (reference sequence). Trimming removed 0 bases from V and 0 bases from J, with 8 bases in between. CDR3 size: 14 residues. As DNA, the CDR3 is TGCAGTGCTAGAGATGGCAGGTCTAACTATGGCTACACCTTC. This codes for CSARDGRSNYGYTF.

DNA of the CDR3: TGTGCCAGTAGTATGGACAGATCCTACGAGCAGTACTTC. This sequence encodes CASSMDRSYEQYF. V gene TRBV19 combines with J gene TRBJ2-7; possible D gene TRBD1, 6 bases. The length of the CDR3 is 13 residues. CDR1 LNHDA and CDR2 SQIVND come from the germline V gene (reference sequence). Trimming stripped 3 bases from V and 1 base from J, with 7 bases between.

In its sample, this clonotype was seen a few times. The gene calls are TRBV4-1 and TRBJ2-7; no firm D call. V was cut by 0 bases and J by 3 bases, with 12 bases left in between. The CDR3 loop spans 15 amino acids. Germline values: CDR1 MGHRA, CDR2 YSYEKL. CDR3 in DNA: TGCGCCAGCAGCCAAGATCCCGGCCTCAACTACGAGCAGTACTTC. Protein: CASSQDPGLNYEQYF.

This clonotype was counted only a few times. The J gene is TRBJ2-7, the V gene TRBV20-1; TRBD1 aligns across 7 bases. V lost 3 bases and J lost 2; bases outside the gene matches: 4. The CDR3 contains 13 residues. Germline CDR1 is DFQATT and CDR2 is SNEGSKA (reference sequence). The CDR3 is CSASGDSPYEQYF. CDR3 nucleotide sequence: TGCAGTGCTAGTGGGGACAGCCCCTACGAGCAGTACTTC.

The chain employs TRBV6-1 and TRBJ1-2, with 9 positions matching TRBD1. In germline, CDR1 is MNHNS, CDR2 SASEGT. Losses at the gene ends were 6 bases for V and 0 bases for J; bases not matched to a gene: 11. The CDR3 is 17 amino acids. This CDR3 reads CASRPFDRGVSNYGYTF. In nucleotides, the CDR3 is TGTGCCAGCAGGCCATTCGACAGGGGGGTATCTAACTATGGCTACACCTTC.

The genes are TRBV5-1 and TRBJ2-5, with D unclear. The CDR3 has 15 amino acids. Looked up from germline, CDR1 is SGHRS and CDR2 is YFSETQ. Trimming took 2 bases from V and 1 from J, leaving 12 bases between them. The CDR3 DNA follows: TGCGCCAGCAGCTTATTTGTGGCTAGCCAAGAGACCCAGTACTTC. Translated: CASSLFVASQETQYF.

The chain carries TRBV9 and TRBJ1-1; a weak D match, TRBD1 (5 bases). This CDR3 comprises 13 residues. Trimming pared 3 bases from V and 2 bases from J, leaving 8 bases between. Germline V lookup: CDR1 SGDLS, CDR2 YYNGEE. CDR3 DNA: TGTGCCAGCAGCGGCCAGGGAAACACTGAAGCTTTCTTT. Its translation is CASSGQGNTEAFF.

The chain joins TRBV28 to TRBJ1-6; TRBD1 agrees at 8 bases. The CDR3 is made up of 14 amino acids. Germline CDR1 is MDHEN and CDR2 is SYDVKM. V lost 6 bases to trimming and J lost 7 bases; unmatched junction nucleotides: 5. CDR3: CASRTDRENSPLHF. CDR3 DNA sequence: TGTGCCAGCAGGACGGACAGGGAGAATTCACCCCTCCACTTT.

This chain links TRBV7-2 with TRBJ2-1; the match to TRBD1 covers 8 bases. V lost 7 bases and J lost 3; bases outside the gene matches: 8. The CDR3 spans 15 residues. Germline V gene sequence: CDR1 SGHTA, CDR2 FQGNSA. The CDR3 DNA follows: TGTGCCAGCACCTTCCCGGGACAGGTCTACAATGAGCAGTTCTTC. This codes for CASTFPGQVYNEQFF.

The chain carries TRBV6-5 and TRBJ2-1; D might be TRBD2 (5 bases). Germline V gene data show CDR1 as MNHEY and CDR2 as SVGAGI. This CDR3 region has 15 residues. With 0 bases removed from V and 6 bases from J, the gap between germline ends came to 12 bases. This CDR3 reads CASSYSGLPRNEQFF. Written as DNA, the CDR3 is TGTGCCAGCAGTTACTCTGGACTCCCTCGCAATGAGCAGTTCTTC.

V is TRBV6-6 and J is TRBJ1-2; D may be TRBD1 (6 bases). V was trimmed by 0 bases and J by 7 bases, leaving 18 bases between them. The CDR3 is made up of 16 amino acids. Germline V lookup: CDR1 MNHNY, CDR2 SVGAGI (reference sequence). CDR3 protein: CASSYSQPLQGSGYTF. DNA of the CDR3: TGTGCCAGCAGTTACTCCCAGCCCCTACAGGGCTCTGGCTACACCTTC.

The chain combines TRBV6-1 with TRBJ1-2, with D unresolved. The CDR3 extends over 12 amino acids. The V gene's germline CDR1 is MNHNS and CDR2 SASEGT. The V end was cut by 2 bases, the J end by 7 bases, with 8 bases between. The DNA for the CDR3 is TGTGCCAGCAGTGAACAACAGTCTGGCTACACCTTC. Residues: CASSEQQSGYTF.

This clonotype came up a few times. The chain recombines TRBV28 with TRBJ2-7; 11 nucleotides line up with TRBD1. Trimming cost V 5 bases and J 4 bases; bases outside gene matches: 7. This CDR3 has 15 amino acids. In germline, CDR1 is MDHEN, CDR2 SYDVKM. Written as DNA, the CDR3 is TGTGCCAGCAGTCCTTGGGGACAGGGGGATTACGAGCAGTACTTC. Its translation is CASSPWGQGDYEQYF.

The rearrangement joins TRBV7-6 to TRBJ2-5, with D possibly being TRBD2 (5 bases). The V and J ends lost 5 bases and 6 bases respectively, with 16 bases between them. The CDR3 sequence is 14 residues long. Germline V gene lookup returns CDR1 SGHVS and CDR2 FNYEAQ. CDR3 residues: CASSPEAGIQTQYF. The CDR3 nucleotides read TGTGCCAGCAGCCCGGAGGCCGGGATTCAGACCCAGTACTTC.